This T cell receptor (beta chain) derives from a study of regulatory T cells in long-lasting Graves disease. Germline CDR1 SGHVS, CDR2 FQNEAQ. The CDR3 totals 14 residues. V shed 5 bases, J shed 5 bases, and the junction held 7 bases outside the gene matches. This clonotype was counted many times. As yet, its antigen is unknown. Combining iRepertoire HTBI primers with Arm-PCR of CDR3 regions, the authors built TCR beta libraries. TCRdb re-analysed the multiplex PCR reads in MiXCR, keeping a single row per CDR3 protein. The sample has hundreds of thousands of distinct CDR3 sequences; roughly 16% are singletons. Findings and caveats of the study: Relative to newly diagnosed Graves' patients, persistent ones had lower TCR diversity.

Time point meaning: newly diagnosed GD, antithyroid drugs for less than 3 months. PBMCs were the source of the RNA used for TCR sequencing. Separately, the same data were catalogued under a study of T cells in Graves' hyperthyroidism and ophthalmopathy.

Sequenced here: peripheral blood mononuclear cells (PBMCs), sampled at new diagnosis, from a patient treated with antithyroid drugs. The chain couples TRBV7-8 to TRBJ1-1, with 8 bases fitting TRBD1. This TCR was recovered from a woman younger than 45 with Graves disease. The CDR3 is CASSVRQGWTEAFF. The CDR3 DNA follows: TGTGCCAGCAGCGTTAGACAGGGGTGGACTGAAGCTTTCTTT. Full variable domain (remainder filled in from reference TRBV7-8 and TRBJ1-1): GAGVSQSPRYKVAKRGQDVALRCDPISGHVSLFWYQQALGQGPEFLTYFQNEAQLDKSGLPSDRFFAERPEGSVSTLKIQRTQQEDSAVYLCASSVRQGWTEAFFGQGTRLTVV.